This is a list of T cell receptor beta chains from one sample in a study of blood T cell repertoires in COVID-19. Here immunoSEQ multiplex PCR was the method, and the copy in TCRdb shows in-frame clones only, minus some. This sample has approximately 400,000 clones, with approximately 87% found just once. The sample consisted of PBMCs or T cells enriched from blood (not recorded which). Source of these receptors: a man aged 25-45 years who had recovered from COVID-19. CDR3s include the opening cysteine and the closing phenylalanine or tryptophan. The D gene is left open where the match is weak. Not every row has a clone size; where given, it reads once, few, many or a size class.

d_call j_call v_call clone_size cdr3_nt cdr3_aa
- TRBJ1-3 TRBV7-9 - TGTGCCAGCAGCATGACAGTTTCTTACTCTGGAAACACCATATATTTT CASSMTVSYSGNTIYF
- TRBJ1-1 TRBV6-2/TRBV6-3 - TGTGCCAGCAGTTACTCGAGGCAGCAAGCTTTCTTT CASSYSRQQAFF
- TRBJ1-1 TRBV5-6 - TGTGCCAGCAGCTTGGAGCCTAGGGGAGGAGCTGAAGCTTTCTTT CASSLEPRGGAEAFF
TRBD1 TRBJ2-2 TRBV18 - TGTGCCAGCTCAAAGGGACAGAGCTACACCGGGGAGCTGTTTTTT CASSKGQSYTGELFF
TRBD1 TRBJ2-1 TRBV5-4 - TGTGCCAGCAGCTTGGCCTGGGGACAGGGGGCTGGTGAGCAGTTCTTC CASSLAWGQGAGEQFF
- TRBJ1-6 TRBV9 once TGTGCCTACCGCTACCCCGAACCCGGTAATTCACCCCTCCACTTT CAYRYPEPGNSPLHF
TRBD1 TRBJ1-4 TRBV5-4 - TGTGCCAGCAGCTTGTCTCCGGGACAGGGGGAAAAACTGTTTTTT CASSLSPGQGEKLFF
- TRBJ2-3 TRBV10-3 once TGTGCCATCAGTGGTACATTATCAGGTACGCAGTATTTT CAISGTLSGTQYF
TRBD1 TRBJ1-2 TRBV7-2 - TGTGCCAGCAGCGCGTACAGGGGGCTGTACTATGGCTACACCTTC CASSAYRGLYYGYTF
- TRBJ2-1 TRBV21-1 - TGTGCCAGCAGTGAGAGGACAGGGGGATACAATGAGCAGTTCTTC CASSERTGGYNEQFF
- TRBJ1-1 TRBV7-8 once TGTGCCAGCAGCCTCGGGGTATTCCCCACTGAAGCTTTCTTT CASSLGVFPTEAFF
- TRBJ1-1 TRBV7-9 - TGTGCCAGCAGCCTAAGACAAAACACTGAAGCTTTCTTT CASSLRQNTEAFF
TRBD1 TRBJ1-1 TRBV6-5 many TGTGCCAGCAGAAGGACAGGGGGGACTGAAGCTTTCTTT CASRRTGGTEAFF
- TRBJ2-7 TRBV5-1 - TGCGCCAGCAGCTTGGAGACTAGGGAGAAGTACTTC CASSLETREKYF
- TRBJ2-7 TRBV6-2/TRBV6-3 - TGTGCCAGCAGTTACTCCACGAGCTCCTACGAGCAGTACTTC CASSYSTSSYEQYF
TRBD1 TRBJ2-7 TRBV4-2 once TGTGCCAGCAGCCAGCCCGGGACAGGGACGTCCTACGAGCAGTACTTC CASSQPGTGTSYEQYF
- TRBJ1-5 TRBV19 - TGTGCCAGTAGTATTGAGGCCCGGCCCCAGCATTTT CASSIEARPQHF
- TRBJ1-1 TRBV5-3 - TGTGCCAGAAGAGGCGATCAGGGTACTAATTTTTGCCCTGAAGCTTTCTTT CARRGDQGTNFCPEAFF
TRBD1 TRBJ1-4 TRBV28 - TGTGCCAGCAGTTTCTCGGGACAGGGGCCCCTTAATGAAAAACTGTTTTTT CASSFSGQGPLNEKLFF
- TRBJ1-2 TRBV7-3 once TGTGCCAGCAGCTTTGGGGACACCGCTAACTATGGCTACACCTTC CASSFGDTANYGYTF
- TRBJ2-1 TRBV18 - TGTGCCAGCTCCGGGGTCAACAATGAGCAGTTCTTC CASSGVNNEQFF
TRBD1 TRBJ1-3 TRBV7-2 - TGTGCCAGCCACCCGGGACAGGGGACTGGAAACACCATATATTTT CASHPGQGTGNTIYF
- TRBJ1-1 TRBV13 - TGTGCCAGCAGCTTAGGCGGAGAGGCTTTGAACACTGAAGCTTTCTTT CASSLGGEALNTEAFF
TRBD1 TRBJ1-1 TRBV12-3/TRBV12-4 once TGTGCCGGACGAAACAGGGGCCGTGATGAAGCTTTCTTT CAGRNRGRDEAFF
- TRBJ2-6 TRBV19 once TGTGCCAGTAGCTCTAGAGTAAACTCTGGGGCCAACGTCCTGACTTTC CASSSRVNSGANVLTF
TRBD1 TRBJ2-1 TRBV27 once TGTGCCAGCAGCCAAGCCCGGACAGGGGAGTTCTTC CASSQARTGEFF
- TRBJ1-4 TRBV3-1/TRBV3-2 - TGTGCCAGCAGCCCCTCTAATGAAAAACTGTTTTTT CASSPSNEKLFF
- TRBJ2-5 TRBV11-2 once TGTGCCAGCAGCCAAGAACTCGCCTTATTAAAAGAGACCCAGTACTTC CASSQELALLKETQYF
- TRBJ1-2 TRBV2 once TGTGCCAGCAGTGAAACCTCAGGGATCTATGGCTACACCTTC CASSETSGIYGYTF
- TRBJ1-5 TRBV9 - TGTGCCAGCAGCCCCAGTGGGGCCTCCGGAGTACAGCCCCAGCATTTT CASSPSGASGVQPQHF
- TRBJ1-1 TRBV2 - TGTGCCAGCAGTGAAGGCAGGGTAGGGAACACTGAAGCTTTCTTT CASSEGRVGNTEAFF
- TRBJ2-7 TRBV7-2 - TGTGCCAGCAGCTACGGAGGACCGTTACAGTACTTC CASSYGGPLQYF
TRBD1 TRBJ2-1 TRBV10-1 - TGCGCCAGCAGTAGGGACAGGGCCAGCTCCTACAATGAGCAGTTCTTC CASSRDRASSYNEQFF
- TRBJ1-1 TRBV21-1 - TGTGCCAGCACTAAACAGGGAGGGAGTGGTGAAGCTTTCTTT CASTKQGGSGEAFF
TRBD1 TRBJ2-7 TRBV29-1 - TGCAGCGTTGTTGGTCGGGACAGCTCCTACGAGCAGTACTTC CSVVGRDSSYEQYF